This T cell receptor (beta chain) comes out of a study of cytomegalovirus exposure and HLA in healthy donors. Study-wide context: An analysis done earlier identified 100 million to 140 million unique TCR beta sequences from approximately 200 million T cells. Notes on the study in general: In an earlier analysis, productive rearrangement rates for most beta V segments clustered near 87% or 30%.

The PCR had 60 Vbeta and 13 Jbeta primers. Authors' methods: Later reanalysis found about 80 million unique TCR beta chains, 9 million to 12 million of them shared. The repertoire was sequenced with immunoSEQ multiplex PCR; TCRdb's copy has only in-frame clones and lacks some. V and J calls and clone size are copied from that table; D and trimming were computed from the DNA. The table has about 120,000 clones, over 9.5% seen once; the top ten hold roughly 4.2%. A remark on this clone: Its target is unknown.

V dropped 3 bases and J dropped 2; count of bases not matched to a gene: 19. This CDR3 contains 19 residues. The germline CDR1 and CDR2 sequences are SGHNT and YYREEE (reference sequence). The chain uses TRBV5-4 and TRBJ2-7; 8 bases are shared with TRBD2. Sequenced input: PBMCs. This TCR derives from a woman between 18 and 29 years old in good health and CMV-seropositive. The CDR3 sequence is CASSSIPLAGLNPTYEQYF. CDR3 coding DNA: TGTGCCAGCAGCTCGATACCCTTAGCGGGACTGAACCCGACCTACGAGCAGTACTTC.